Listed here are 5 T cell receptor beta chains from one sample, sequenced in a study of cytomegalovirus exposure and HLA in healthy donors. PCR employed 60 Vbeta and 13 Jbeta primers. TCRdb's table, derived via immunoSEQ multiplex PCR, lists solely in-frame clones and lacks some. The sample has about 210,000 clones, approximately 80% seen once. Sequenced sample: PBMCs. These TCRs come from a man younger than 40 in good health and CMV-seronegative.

This chain's CDR3 is CAAKTGGASGYTF. For the CDR3, the DNA is TGTGCCGCGAAGACAGGGGGCGCATCTGGCTACACCTTC. The chain couples TRBV27 to TRBJ1-2; TRBD1 aligns across 10 bases. V lost 11 bases and J lost 7; bases outside the gene matches: 10. From germline, CDR1 is MNHEY and CDR2 SMNVEV (reference sequence). This CDR3 is 13 amino acids long.

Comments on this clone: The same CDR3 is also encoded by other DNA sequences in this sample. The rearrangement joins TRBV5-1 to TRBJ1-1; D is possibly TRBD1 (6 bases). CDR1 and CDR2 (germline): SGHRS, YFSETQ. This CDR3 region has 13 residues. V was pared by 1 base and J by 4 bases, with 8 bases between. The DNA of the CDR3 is TGCGCCAGCAGCTTGAGAGGGGGCACTGAAGCTTTCTTT. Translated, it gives CASSLRGGTEAFF.

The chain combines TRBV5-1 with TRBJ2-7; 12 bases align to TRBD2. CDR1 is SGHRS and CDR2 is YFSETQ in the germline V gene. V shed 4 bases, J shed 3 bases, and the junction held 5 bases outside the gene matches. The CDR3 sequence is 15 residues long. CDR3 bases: TGCGCCAGCAGCATTCTAGCGGGGGGGCTCTACGAGCAGTACTTC. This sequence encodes CASSILAGGLYEQYF.

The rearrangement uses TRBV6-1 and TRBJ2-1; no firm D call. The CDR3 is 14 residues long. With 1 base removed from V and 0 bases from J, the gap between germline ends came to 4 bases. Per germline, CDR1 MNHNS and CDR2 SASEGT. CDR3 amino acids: CASSEGSSYNEQFF. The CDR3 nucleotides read TGTGCCAGCAGTGAAGGGAGCTCCTACAATGAGCAGTTCTTC.

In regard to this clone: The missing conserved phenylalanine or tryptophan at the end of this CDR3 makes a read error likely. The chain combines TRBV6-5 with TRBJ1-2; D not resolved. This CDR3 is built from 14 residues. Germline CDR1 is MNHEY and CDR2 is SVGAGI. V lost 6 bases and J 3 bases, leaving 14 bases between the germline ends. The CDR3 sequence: CASSRREGDYGYTC. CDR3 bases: TGTGCCAGCAGCCGCCGGGAAGGCGACTATGGCTACACCTGC.